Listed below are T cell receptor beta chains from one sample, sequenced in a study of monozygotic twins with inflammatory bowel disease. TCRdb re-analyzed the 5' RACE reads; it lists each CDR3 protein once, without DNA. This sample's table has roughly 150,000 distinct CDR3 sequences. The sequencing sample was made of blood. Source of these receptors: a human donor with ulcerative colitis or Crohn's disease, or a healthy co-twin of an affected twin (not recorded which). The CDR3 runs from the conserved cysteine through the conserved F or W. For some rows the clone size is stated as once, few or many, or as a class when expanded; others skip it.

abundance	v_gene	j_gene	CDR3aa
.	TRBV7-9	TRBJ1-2	CASSLSDSGGNYGYTF
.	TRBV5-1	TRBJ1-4	CASSILTGGDEKLFF
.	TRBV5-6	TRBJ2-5	CASSAGTQETQYF
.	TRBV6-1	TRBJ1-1	CASRGNRGQMNTEAFF
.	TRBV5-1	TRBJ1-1	CASSSEWQGGTEAFF
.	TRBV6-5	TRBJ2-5	CASSSLLAGGPQAQYF
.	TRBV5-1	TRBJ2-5	CASSLLQGTEETQYF
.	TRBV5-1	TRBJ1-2	CASSSGTVFYGYTF
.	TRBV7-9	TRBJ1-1	CASSLPDRGYTEAFF
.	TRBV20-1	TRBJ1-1	CSAQRDRGPRGTEAFF
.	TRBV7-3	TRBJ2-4	CASSLDRVKNIQYF
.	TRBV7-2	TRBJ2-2	CASSLATAGGRELFF
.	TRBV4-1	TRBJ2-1	CASSQRELAGVDSYNEQFF
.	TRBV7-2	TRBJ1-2	CASSLDPGQSYGYTF
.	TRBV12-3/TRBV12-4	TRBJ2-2	CASTQWTGELFF
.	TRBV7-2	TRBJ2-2	CASSVTSHTGELFF
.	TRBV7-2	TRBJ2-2	CASSSNSGPATGELFF
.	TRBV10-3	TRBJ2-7	CAISPGTANYEQYF
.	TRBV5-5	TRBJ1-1	CASSSLQGVPTEAFF
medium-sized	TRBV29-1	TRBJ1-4	CSVLTGAREKLFF
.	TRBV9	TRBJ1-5	CASSPPRLNSNQPQHF
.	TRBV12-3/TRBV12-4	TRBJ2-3	CATSPNDLVLDTQYF
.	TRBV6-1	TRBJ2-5	CASSMGGGTSGLQETQYF
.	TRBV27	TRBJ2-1	CASSFGGVVNEQFF
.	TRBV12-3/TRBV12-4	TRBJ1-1	CASSGNRQVNTEAFF
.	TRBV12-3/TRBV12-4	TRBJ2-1	CASSLFSGINEQFF
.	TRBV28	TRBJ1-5	CASILFGRNQPQHF
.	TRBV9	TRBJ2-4	CASSVDPIVGIQYF
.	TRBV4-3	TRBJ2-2	CASSQGLAGGYQTGELFF
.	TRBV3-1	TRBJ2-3	CASSRRSGTDTQYF
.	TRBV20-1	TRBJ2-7	CSARDPGWDSSYEQYF
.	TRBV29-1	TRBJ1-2	CSVEVDLGNYGYTF
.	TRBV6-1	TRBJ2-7	CASTKAGDTYEQYF
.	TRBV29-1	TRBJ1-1	CSVDTAGWTEAFF
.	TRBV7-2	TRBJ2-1	CASSLAPGYNEQFF
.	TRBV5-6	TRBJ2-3	CASSYRTSGSSDTQYF
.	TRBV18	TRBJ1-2	CASSPSGDYGYTF
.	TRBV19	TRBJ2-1	CASSSGLAGPNEQFF
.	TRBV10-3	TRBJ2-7	CAIRARDSSYEQYF
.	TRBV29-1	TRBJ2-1	CSLGEWSSYNEQFF
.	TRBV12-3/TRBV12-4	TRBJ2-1	CASSPNSDNEQSF
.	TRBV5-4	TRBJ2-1	CASSRGPPTNNEQFF
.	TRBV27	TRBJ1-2	CASSSQNLPSNYGYTF
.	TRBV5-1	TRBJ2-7	CASSLAAGEPYEQYF
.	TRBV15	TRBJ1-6	CATSRTGSPLHF
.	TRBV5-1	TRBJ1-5	CASSLAGSGNQPQHF
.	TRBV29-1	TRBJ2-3	CSVGDRGLADTQYF
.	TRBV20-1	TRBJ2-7	CSASRGTSGKGHEQYF
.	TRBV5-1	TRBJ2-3	CASSFGGRRTDTQYF
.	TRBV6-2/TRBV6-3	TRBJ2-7	CASSYSDRSFYEQYF